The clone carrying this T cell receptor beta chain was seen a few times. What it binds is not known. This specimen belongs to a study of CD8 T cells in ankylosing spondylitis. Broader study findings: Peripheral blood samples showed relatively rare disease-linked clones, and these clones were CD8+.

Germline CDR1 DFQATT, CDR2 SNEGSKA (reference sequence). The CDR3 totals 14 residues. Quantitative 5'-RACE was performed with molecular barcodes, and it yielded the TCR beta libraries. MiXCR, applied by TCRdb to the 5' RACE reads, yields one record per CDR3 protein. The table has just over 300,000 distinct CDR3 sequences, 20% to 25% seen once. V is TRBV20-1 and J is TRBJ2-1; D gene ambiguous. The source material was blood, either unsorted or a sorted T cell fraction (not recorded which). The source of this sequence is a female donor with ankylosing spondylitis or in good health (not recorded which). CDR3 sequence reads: CSVMALNSYNEQFF. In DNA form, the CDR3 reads TGCAGCGTAATGGCCCTTAATTCCTACAATGAGCAGTTCTTC.